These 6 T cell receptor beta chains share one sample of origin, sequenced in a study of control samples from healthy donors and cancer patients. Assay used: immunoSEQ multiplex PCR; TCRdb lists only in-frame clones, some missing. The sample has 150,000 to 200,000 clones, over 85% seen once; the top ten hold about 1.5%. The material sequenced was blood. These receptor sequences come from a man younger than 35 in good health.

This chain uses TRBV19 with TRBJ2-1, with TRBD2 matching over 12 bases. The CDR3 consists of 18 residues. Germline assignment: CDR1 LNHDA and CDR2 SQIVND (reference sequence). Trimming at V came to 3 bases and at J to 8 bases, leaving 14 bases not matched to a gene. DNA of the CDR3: TGTGCCAGTAGTATCTGGTCGTCATGGACTAGCGGGGTCCATGAGCAGTTCTTC. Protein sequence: CASSIWSSWTSGVHEQFF.

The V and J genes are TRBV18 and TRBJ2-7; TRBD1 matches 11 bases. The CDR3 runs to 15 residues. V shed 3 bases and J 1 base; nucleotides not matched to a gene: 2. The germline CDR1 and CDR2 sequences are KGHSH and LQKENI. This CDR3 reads CASSPGTGGSYEQYF. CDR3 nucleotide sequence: TGTGCCAGCTCACCCGGGACAGGGGGTTCCTACGAGCAGTACTTC.

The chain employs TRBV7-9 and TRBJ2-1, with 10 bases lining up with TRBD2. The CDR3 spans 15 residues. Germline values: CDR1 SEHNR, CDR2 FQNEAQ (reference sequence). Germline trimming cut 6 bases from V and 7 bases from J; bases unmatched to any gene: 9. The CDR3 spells CASRTGSGGANEQFF. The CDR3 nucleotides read TGTGCCAGCAGAACAGGGAGCGGGGGGGCGAATGAGCAGTTCTTC.

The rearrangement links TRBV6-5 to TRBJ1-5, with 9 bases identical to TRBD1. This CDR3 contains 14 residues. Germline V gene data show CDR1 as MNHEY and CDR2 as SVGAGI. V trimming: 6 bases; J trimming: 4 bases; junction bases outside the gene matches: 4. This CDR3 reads CASRGTGYNQPQHF. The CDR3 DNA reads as TGTGCCAGCAGAGGGACAGGGTATAATCAGCCCCAGCATTTT.

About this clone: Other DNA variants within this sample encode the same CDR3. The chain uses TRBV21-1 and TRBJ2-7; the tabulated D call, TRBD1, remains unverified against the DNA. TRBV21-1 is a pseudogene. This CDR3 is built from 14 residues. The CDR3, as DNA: TGTGCCAGCAGCCAGGACAGGGAGTCCTACGAGCAGTACTTC. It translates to CASSQDRESYEQYF.

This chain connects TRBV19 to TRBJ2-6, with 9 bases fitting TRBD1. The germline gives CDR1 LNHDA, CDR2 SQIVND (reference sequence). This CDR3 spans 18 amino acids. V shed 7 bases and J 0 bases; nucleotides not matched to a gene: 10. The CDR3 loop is CASTPGQGNPSGANVLTF. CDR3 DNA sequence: TGTGCCAGTACCCCGGGACAGGGTAACCCCTCTGGGGCCAACGTCCTGACTTTC.